Included here is one T cell receptor beta chain sequence, with context. The sample holds many counts of this clonotype. Its target antigen remains unknown. No base qualities exist here, and no much larger clone lies one base off it. The CDR3, from cysteine to phenylalanine, totals 13 residues. Of the read, only the CDR3 DNA is kept; its 39 bases are in frame from base 1. V loses 5 bases, J loses 0 bases, and the germline ends lie 7 bases apart. The germline V gene gives CDR1 as MGHDK and CDR2 as SYGVNS. The library was made by 5' RACE. Reads for this sample came from a NextSeq 500. Unique molecular identifiers were attached to individual cDNA molecules in the TCR library protocol so that sequencing error and PCR bias could be corrected. TCR alpha and beta chains were both sequenced, and the abundances of alpha and beta sequences in each sample were closely correlated with each other. The authors' pipeline ran thus. V gene, J gene and CDR3 annotation of TCR sequences was performed with Decombinator V4. TCRs were defined as expanded if a significant change between any two time points was detected under a Poisson model with p below 0.0001. Abundances of TCRs were expressed as counts per million after normalisation to the total number of TCRs sequenced in each sample. TRAV1-2 paired with TRAJ12, TRAJ20 or TRAJ33 defined MAIT TCRs, while TRAV10 paired with TRAJ18 defined iNKT TCRs. VDJdb, accessed 1 November 2021, was searched for CMV, EBV and SARS-CoV-2 annotated TCRs, with TCRs annotated for multiple antigens excluded. TCRdb reran the public reads through fastp at Q25 and MiXCR, keeping productive beta chains. Rows merge per CDR3 protein into single entries with the most common DNA and genes. The V and J calls were not made by the authors but by TCRdb's processing. This sample gives 65,000 to 85,000 distinct CDR3 sequences in total; less than 15% of them show up just once. Roughly 5.3% of the sample rests with the top ten.

The data were taken from a study of early T cells in non-severe SARS-CoV-2 infection (dated by TCRdb to the early 2020s). About the investigation overall: Bulk RNA from unsorted whole blood was used for TCR sequencing, so alpha and beta chains could not be paired.

Findings and caveats that apply to the study as a whole: Matching against VDJdb was skewed toward anti-spike CD8 responses, likely underestimated virus-specific expansions, and missed private and CD4 specificities.

This was a case-control study nested in a cohort of healthcare workers in London, UK, who had nasopharyngeal swab PCR tests and blood samples taken every week. Healthcare workers were recruited between 23 and 31 March 2020, during the week of the UK lockdown, and were followed weekly for up to roughly 16 weeks. The TCR sequence derives from an adult who was a healthcare worker with PCR-confirmed SARS-CoV-2 infection or an uninfected control (not recorded which). Material: whole blood. Recombination linked TRBV25-1 to TRBJ1-1, with TRBD1 tentatively as D gene (5 bases match). The nucleotide sequence reads TGTGCCAGCAGTTCAGGGATGAACACTGAAGCTTTCTTT. This yields the protein CASSSGMNTEAFF.